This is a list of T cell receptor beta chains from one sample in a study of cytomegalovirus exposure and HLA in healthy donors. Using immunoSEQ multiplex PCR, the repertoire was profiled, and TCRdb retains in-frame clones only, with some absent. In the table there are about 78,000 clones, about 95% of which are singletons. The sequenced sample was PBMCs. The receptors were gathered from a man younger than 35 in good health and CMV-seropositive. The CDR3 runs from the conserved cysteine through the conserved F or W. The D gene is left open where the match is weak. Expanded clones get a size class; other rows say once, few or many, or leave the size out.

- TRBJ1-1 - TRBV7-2 CASSLVAGMNTEAFF TGTGCCAGCAGCTTAGTCGCAGGGATGAACACTGAAGCTTTCTTT
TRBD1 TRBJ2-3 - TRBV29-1 CSVLGQGAVTDTQYF TGCAGCGTTTTGGGACAGGGGGCGGTCACAGATACGCAGTATTTT
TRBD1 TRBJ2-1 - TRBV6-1 CASSKQGPNEQFF TGTGCCAGCAGTAAACAGGGGCCGAATGAGCAGTTCTTC
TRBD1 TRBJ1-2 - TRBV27 CASREGTGDGYTF TGTGCCAGCAGGGAGGGGACAGGGGATGGCTACACCTTC
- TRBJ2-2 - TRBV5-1 CASSLGETGELFF TGCGCCAGCAGCTTGGGGGAGACCGGGGAGCTGTTTTTT
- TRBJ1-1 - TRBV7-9 CASSFQGRTEAFF TGTGCCAGCAGCTTTCAGGGCCGGACTGAAGCTTTCTTT
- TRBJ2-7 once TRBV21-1 CASSKGRPQATYEQYF TGTGCCAGCAGCAAGGGGAGGCCTCAAGCTACCTACGAGCAGTACTTC
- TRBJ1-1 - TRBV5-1 CASSPRAGTEAFF TGCGCCAGCAGCCCTAGAGCGGGCACTGAAGCTTTCTTT
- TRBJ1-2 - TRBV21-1 CASKGATGGRGYTF TGTGCCAGCAAGGGAGCCACAGGGGGTAGGGGCTACACCTTC
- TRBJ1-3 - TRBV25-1 CASSENIPVSSGNTIYF TGTGCCAGCAGTGAAAATATCCCCGTATCCTCTGGAAACACCATATATTTT
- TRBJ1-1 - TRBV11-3 CASSSQGDTEAFF TGTGCCAGCAGTTCACAGGGAGACACTGAAGCTTTCTTT
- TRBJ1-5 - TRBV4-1 CASSQGGTGNSNQPQHF TGCGCCAGCAGCCAAGGGGGCACAGGGAACAGCAATCAGCCCCAGCATTTT
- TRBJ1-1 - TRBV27 CASSFLQGGTEAFF TGTGCCAGCAGTTTTTTACAGGGAGGGACTGAAGCTTTCTTT
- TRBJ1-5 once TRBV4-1 CASSQDARGGNQPQHF TGCGCCAGCAGCCAAGATGCCAGGGGAGGCAATCAGCCCCAGCATTTT
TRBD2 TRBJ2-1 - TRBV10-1 CASQAAGTNNEQFF TGCGCCAGCCAAGCAGCGGGAACGAACAATGAGCAGTTCTTC
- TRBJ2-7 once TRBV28 CASSQTPNSYEQYF TGTGCCAGCAGCCAAACACCCAACTCCTACGAGCAGTACTTC
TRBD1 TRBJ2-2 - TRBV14 CASSQNTGGSGELFF TGTGCCAGCAGCCAAAACACAGGGGGCTCCGGGGAGCTGTTTTTT
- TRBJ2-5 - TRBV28 CASSTEETQYF TGTGCCAGCAGTACGGAAGAGACCCAGTACTTC
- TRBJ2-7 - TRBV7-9 CASSLTAYEQYF TGTGCCAGCAGCCTAACCGCCTACGAGCAGTACTTC
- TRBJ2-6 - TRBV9 CASSVAPGRSGANVLTF TGTGCCAGCAGCGTAGCTCCAGGCCGCTCTGGGGCCAACGTCCTGACTTTC
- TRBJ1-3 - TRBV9 CASSVGSGSGNTIYF TGTGCCAGCAGCGTAGGTTCGGGTTCCGGAAACACCATATATTTT
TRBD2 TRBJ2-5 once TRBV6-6 CASSTAGGETQYF TGTGCCAGCAGTACCGCGGGGGGGGAGACCCAGTACTTC
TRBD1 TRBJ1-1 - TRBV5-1 CASSLGQGATEAFF TGCGCCAGCAGCTTGGGACAGGGAGCCACTGAAGCTTTCTTT
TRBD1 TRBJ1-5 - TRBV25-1 CASSGTGHNQPQHF TGTGCCAGCAGCGGGACAGGGCACAATCAGCCCCAGCATTTT
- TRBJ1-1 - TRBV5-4 CASGGITEAFF TGTGCCAGCGGGGGGATCACTGAAGCTTTCTTT
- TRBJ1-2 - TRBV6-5 CASSYSSLALRGGYTF TGTGCCAGCAGTTACTCGAGTCTGGCCCTCAGGGGCGGCTACACCTTC
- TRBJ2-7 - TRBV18 CASSPVPYGRSSYEQYF TGTGCCAGCTCACCCGTACCATACGGGAGAAGCTCCTACGAGCAGTACTTC
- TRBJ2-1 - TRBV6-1 CASTRDYNEQFF TGTGCCAGCACGCGAGATTACAATGAGCAGTTCTTC
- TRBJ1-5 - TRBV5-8 CASSFRSYGNQPQHF TGTGCCAGCAGCTTTAGGAGCTATGGCAATCAGCCCCAGCATTTT
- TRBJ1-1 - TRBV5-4 CASSLFRGRAEAFF TGTGCCAGCAGCTTGTTTCGGGGGAGGGCTGAAGCTTTCTTT
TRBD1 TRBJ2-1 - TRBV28 CASTLGQGIFNEQFF TGTGCCAGCACCCTCGGACAGGGTATCTTCAATGAGCAGTTCTTC
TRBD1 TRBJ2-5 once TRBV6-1 CASSGGSGTGGLETQYF TGTGCCAGCAGTGGGGGCTCCGGGACAGGGGGTCTGGAGACCCAGTACTTC
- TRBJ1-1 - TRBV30 CAWNRNPPTGNTEAFF TGTGCCTGGAATCGTAATCCCCCCACAGGGAACACTGAAGCTTTCTTT
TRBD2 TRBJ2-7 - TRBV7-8 CASSLRTSGSSYEQYF TGTGCCAGCAGCTTACGGACTAGCGGGAGCTCCTACGAGCAGTACTTC
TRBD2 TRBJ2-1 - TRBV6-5 CASSDNPGLVSQFF TGTGCCAGCAGTGACAATCCGGGACTAGTATCGCAGTTCTTC
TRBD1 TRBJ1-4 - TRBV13 CASSRRQGGTNEKLFF TGTGCCAGCAGCCGGCGACAGGGGGGCACTAATGAAAAACTGTTTTTT
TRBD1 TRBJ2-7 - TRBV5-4 CASSLVRTGGEQYF TGTGCCAGCAGCTTGGTTAGGACAGGGGGCGAGCAGTACTTC